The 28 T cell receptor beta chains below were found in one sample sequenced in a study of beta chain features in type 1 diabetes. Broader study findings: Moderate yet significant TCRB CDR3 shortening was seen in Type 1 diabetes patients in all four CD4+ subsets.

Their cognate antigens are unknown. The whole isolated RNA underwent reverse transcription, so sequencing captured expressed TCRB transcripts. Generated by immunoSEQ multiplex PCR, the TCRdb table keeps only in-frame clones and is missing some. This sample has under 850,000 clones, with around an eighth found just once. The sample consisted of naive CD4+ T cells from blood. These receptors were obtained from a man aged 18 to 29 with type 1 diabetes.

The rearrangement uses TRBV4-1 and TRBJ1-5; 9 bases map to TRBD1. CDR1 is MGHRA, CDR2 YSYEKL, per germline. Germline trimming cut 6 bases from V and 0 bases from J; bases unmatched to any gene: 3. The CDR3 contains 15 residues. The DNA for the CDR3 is TGCGCCAGCAGATCGACAGGGGGTAGCAATCAGCCCCAGCATTTT. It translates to CASRSTGGSNQPQHF.

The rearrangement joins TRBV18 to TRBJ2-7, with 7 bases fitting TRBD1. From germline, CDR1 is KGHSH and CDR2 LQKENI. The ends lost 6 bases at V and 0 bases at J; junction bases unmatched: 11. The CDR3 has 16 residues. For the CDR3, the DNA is TGTGCCAGCTCCCCGCCGGGACAGAGCGGCTCCTACGAGCAGTACTTC. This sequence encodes CASSPPGQSGSYEQYF.

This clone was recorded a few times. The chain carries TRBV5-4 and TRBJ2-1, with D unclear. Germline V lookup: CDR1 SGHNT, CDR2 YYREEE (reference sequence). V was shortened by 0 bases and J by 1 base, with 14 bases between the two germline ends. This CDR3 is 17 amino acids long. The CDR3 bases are TGTGCCAGCAGCTTGGCTCCTGGGGTTATTTCCTACAATGAGCAGTTCTTC. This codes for CASSLAPGVISYNEQFF.

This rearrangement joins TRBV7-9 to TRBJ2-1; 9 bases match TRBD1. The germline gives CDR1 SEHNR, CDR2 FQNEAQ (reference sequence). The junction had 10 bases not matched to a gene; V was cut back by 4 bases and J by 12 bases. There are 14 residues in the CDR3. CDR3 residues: CASSSPTGGQGQFF. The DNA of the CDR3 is TGTGCCAGCAGCTCCCCGACAGGGGGTCAGGGGCAGTTCTTC. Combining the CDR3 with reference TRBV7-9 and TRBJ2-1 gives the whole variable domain DTGVSQNPRHKITKRGQNVTFRCDPISEHNRLYWYRQTLGQGPEFLTYFQNEAQLEKSRLLSDRFSAERPKGSFSTLEIQRTEQGDSAMYLCASSSPTGGQGQFFGPGTRLTVL.

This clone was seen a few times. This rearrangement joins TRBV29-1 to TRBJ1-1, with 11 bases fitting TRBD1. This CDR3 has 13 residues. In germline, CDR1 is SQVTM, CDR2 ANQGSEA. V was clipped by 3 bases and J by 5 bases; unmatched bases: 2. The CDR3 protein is CSVEDRGLTEAFF. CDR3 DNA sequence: TGCAGCGTTGAGGACAGGGGGCTAACTGAAGCTTTCTTT.

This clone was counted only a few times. The DNA for the CDR3 is TGTGCCAGCAGCCCTTCTAGCGGGGGGGCAGGAGAGACCCAGTACTTC. Amino acid sequence: CASSPSSGGAGETQYF. The chain employs TRBV9 and TRBJ2-5; 12 bases fit TRBD2. Germline-derived CDR1 and CDR2 are SGDLS and YYNGEE. J was trimmed by 4 bases and V by 4 bases; bases with no gene match: 8. There are 16 residues in the CDR3. Complete variable domain (other parts from reference TRBV9 and TRBJ2-5): DSGVTQTPKHLITATGQRVTLRCSPRSGDLSVYWYQQSLDQGLQFLIQYYNGEERAKGNILERFSAQQFPDLHSELNLSSLELGDSALYFCASSPSSGGAGETQYFGPGTRLLVL.

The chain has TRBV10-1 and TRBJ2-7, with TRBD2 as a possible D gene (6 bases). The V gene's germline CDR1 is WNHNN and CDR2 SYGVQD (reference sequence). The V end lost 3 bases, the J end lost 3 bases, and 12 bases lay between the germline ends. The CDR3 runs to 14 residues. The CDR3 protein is CASSEGLGGYEQYF. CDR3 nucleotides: TGCGCCAGCAGTGAAGGGCTGGGAGGCTACGAGCAGTACTTC.

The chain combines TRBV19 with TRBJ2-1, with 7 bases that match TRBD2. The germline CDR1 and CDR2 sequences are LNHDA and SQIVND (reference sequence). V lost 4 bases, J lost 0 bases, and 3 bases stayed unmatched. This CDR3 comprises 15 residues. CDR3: CASSTKRGSYNEQFF. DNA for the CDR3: TGTGCCAGTAGTACCAAGCGGGGCTCCTACAATGAGCAGTTCTTC.

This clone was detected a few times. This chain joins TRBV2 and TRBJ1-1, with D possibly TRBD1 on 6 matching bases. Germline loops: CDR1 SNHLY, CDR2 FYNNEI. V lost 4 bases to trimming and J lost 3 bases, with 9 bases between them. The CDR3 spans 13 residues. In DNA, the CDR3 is TGTGCCAGCAGTGCAGGGGTCGACACTGAAGCTTTCTTT. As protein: CASSAGVDTEAFF.

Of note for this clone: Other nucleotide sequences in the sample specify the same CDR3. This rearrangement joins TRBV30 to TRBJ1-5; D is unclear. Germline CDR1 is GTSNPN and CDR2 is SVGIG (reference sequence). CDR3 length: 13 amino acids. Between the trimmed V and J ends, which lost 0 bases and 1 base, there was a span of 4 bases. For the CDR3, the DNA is TGTGCCTGGAGTGTCGGGAGCAATCAGCCCCAGCATTTT. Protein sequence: CAWSVGSNQPQHF.

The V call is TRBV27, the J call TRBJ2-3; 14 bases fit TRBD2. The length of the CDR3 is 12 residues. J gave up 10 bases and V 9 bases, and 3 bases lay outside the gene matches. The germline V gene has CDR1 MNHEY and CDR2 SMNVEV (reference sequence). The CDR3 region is CASRGLAGAQYF. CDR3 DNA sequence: TGTGCCAGTCGGGGACTAGCGGGGGCGCAGTATTTT.

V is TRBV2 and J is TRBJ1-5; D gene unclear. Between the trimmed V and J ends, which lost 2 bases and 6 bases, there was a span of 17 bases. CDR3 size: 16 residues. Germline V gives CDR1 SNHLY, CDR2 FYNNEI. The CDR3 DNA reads TGTGCCAGCAGTGAATCGCAGAGAGTGCGAGGTCAGCCCCAGCATTTT. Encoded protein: CASSESQRVRGQPQHF.

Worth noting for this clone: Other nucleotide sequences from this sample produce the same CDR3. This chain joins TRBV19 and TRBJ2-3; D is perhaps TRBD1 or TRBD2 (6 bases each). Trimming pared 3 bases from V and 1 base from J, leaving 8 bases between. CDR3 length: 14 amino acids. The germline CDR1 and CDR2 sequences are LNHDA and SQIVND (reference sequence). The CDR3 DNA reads TGTGCCAGTAGTATGGGGGGCGGCACAGATACGCAGTATTTT. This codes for CASSMGGGTDTQYF. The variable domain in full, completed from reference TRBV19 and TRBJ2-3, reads DGGITQSPKYLFRKEGQNVTLSCEQNLNHDAMYWYRQDPGQGLRLIYYSQIVNDFQKGDIAEGYSVSREKKESFPLTVTSAQKNPTAFYLCASSMGGGTDTQYFGPGTRLTVL.

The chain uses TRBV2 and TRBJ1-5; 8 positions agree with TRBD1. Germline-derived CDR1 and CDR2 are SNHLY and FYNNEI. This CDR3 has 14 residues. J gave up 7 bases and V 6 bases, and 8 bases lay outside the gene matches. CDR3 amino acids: CASRDSGGGQPQHF. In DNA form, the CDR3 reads TGTGCCAGCAGGGATTCAGGGGGCGGGCAGCCCCAGCATTTT.

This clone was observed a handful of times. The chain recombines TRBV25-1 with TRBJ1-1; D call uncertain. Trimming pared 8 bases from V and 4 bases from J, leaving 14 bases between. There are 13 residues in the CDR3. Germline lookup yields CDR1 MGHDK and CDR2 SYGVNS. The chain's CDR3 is CASVLTEGTEAFF. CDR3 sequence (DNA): TGTGCCAGCGTTTTAACAGAGGGCACTGAAGCTTTCTTT.

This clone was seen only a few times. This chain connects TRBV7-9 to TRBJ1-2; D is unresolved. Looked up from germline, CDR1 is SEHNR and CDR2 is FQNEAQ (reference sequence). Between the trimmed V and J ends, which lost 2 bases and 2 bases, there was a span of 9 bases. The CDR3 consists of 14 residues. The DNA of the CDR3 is TGTGCCAGCAGCTTAAGCGCAGAAAACTATGGCTACACCTTC. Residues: CASSLSAENYGYTF.

The CDR3 loop is CASSLVSGAGANVLTF. CDR3 coding DNA: TGTGCCAGCAGCTTAGTTAGCGGGGCGGGGGCCAACGTCCTGACTTTC. V usage is TRBV7-2 and J usage is TRBJ2-6, with 8 nucleotides matching TRBD2. Germline CDR1 and CDR2: SGHTA and FQGNSA. CDR3 length: 16 residues. J lost 4 bases, V lost 1 base, and 3 bases had no gene match.

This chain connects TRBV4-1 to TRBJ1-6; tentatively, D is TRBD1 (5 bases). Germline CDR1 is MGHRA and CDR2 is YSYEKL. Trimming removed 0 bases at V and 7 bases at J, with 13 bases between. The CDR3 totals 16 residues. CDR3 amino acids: CASSQDSGTANSPLHF. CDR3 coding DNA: TGCGCCAGCAGCCAAGATTCAGGGACGGCCAATTCACCCCTCCACTTT.

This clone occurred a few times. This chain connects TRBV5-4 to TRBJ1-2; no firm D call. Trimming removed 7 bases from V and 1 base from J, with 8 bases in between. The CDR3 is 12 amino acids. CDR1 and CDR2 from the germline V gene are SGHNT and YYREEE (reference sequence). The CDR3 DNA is TGTGCCAGCGGAGACGGTAACTATGGCTACACCTTC. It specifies CASGDGNYGYTF.

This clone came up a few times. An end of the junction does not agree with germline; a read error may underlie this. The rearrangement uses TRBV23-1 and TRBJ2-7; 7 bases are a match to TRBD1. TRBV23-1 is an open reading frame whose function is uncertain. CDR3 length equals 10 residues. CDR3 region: CASSRGQGDF. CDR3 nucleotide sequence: TGCGCCAGCAGTCGCGGTCAGGGGGACTTC.

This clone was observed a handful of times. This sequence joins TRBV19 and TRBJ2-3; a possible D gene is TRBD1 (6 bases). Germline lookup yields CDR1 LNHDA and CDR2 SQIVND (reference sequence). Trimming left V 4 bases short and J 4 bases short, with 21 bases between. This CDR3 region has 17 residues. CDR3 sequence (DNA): TGTGCCAGTAGTAAAGACCACAAAACAGGGAGACCAGATACGCAGTATTTT. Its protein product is CASSKDHKTGRPDTQYF.

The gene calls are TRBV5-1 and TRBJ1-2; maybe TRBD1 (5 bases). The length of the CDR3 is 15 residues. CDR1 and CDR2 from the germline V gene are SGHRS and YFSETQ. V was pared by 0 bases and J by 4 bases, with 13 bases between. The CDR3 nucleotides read TGCGCCAGCAGCTTGGAGGCCCAGCAGGGCTATGGCTACACCTTC. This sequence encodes CASSLEAQQGYGYTF.

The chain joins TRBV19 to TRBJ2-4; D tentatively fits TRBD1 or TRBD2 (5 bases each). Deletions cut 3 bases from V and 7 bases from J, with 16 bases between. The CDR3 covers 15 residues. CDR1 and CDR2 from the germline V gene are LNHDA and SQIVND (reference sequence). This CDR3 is CASSMFQGPGNIQYF. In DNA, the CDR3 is TGTGCCAGTAGTATGTTTCAGGGTCCGGGGAACATTCAGTACTTC.

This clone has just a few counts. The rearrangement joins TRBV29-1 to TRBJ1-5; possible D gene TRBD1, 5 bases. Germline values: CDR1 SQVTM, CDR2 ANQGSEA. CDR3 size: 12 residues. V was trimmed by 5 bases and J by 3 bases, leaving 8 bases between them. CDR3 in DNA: TGCAGCGTTACGGACAACAATCAGCCCCAGCATTTT. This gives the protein CSVTDNNQPQHF.

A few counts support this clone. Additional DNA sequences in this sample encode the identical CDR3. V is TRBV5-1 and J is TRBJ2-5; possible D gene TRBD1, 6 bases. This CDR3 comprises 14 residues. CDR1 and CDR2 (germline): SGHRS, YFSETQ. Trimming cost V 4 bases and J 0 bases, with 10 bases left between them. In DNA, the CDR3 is TGCGCCAGCAGCCCGGGGACAAACCAAGAGACCCAGTACTTC. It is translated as CASSPGTNQETQYF.

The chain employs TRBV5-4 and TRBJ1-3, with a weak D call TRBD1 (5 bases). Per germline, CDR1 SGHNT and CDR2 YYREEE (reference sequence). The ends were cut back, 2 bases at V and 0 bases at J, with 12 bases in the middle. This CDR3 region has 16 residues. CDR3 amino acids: CASSFTGLNSGNTIYF. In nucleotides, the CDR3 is TGTGCCAGCAGCTTCACGGGACTCAACTCTGGAAACACCATATATTTT. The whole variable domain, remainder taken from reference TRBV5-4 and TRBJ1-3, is ETGVTQSPTHLIKTRGQQVTLRCSSQSGHNTVSWYQQALGQGPQFIFQYYREEENGRGNFPPRFSGLQFPNYSSELNVNALELDDSALYLCASSFTGLNSGNTIYFGEGSWLTVV.

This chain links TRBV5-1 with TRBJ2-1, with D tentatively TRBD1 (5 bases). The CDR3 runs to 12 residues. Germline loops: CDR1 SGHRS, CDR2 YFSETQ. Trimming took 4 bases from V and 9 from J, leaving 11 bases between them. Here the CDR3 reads CASSPGFVEQFF. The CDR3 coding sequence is TGCGCCAGCAGCCCAGGGTTTGTTGAGCAGTTCTTC.

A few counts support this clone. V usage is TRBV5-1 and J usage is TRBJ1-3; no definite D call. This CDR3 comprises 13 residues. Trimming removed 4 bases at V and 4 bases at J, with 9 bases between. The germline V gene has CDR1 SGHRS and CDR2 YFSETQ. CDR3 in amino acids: CASSQGSGNTIYF. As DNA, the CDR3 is TGCGCCAGCAGCCAAGGGTCCGGAAACACCATATATTTT. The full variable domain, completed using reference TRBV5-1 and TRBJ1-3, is KAGVTQTPRYLIKTRGQQVTLSCSPISGHRSVSWYQQTPGQGLQFLFEYFSETQRNKGNFPGRFSGRQFSNSRSEMNVSTLELGDSALYLCASSQGSGNTIYFGEGSWLTVV.